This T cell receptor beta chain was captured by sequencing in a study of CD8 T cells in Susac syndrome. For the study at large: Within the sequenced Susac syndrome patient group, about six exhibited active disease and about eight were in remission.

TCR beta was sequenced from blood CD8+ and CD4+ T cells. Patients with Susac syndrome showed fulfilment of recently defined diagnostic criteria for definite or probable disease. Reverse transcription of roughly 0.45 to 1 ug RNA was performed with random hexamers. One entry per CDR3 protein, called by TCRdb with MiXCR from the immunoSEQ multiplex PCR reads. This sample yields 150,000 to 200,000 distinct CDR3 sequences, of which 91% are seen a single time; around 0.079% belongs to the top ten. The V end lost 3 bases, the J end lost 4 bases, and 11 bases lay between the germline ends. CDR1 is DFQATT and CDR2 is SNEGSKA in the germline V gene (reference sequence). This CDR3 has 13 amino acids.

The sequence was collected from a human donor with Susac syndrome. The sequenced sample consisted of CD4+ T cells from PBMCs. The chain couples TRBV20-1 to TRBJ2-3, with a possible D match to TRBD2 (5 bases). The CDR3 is CSASPGYADTQYF. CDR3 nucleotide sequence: TGCAGTGCTAGCCCGGGGTATGCAGATACGCAGTATTTT.